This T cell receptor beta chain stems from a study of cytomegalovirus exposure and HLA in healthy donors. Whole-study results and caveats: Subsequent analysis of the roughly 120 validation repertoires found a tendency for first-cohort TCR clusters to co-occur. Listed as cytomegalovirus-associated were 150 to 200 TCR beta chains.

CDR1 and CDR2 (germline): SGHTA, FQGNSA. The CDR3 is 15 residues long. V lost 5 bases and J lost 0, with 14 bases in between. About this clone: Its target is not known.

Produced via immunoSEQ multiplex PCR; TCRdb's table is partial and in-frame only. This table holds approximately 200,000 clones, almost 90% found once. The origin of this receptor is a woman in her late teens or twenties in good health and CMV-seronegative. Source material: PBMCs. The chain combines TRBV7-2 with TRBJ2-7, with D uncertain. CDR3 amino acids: CASSPALGSSYEQYF. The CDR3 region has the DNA TGTGCCAGCAGCCCCGCCCTAGGCAGCTCCTACGAGCAGTACTTC. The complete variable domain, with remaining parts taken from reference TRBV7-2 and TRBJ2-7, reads GAGVSQSPSNKVTEKGKDVELRCDPISGHTALYWYRQSLGQGLEFLIYFQGNSAPDKSGLPSDRFSAERTGGSVSTLTIQRTQQEDSAVYLCASSPALGSSYEQYFGPGTRLTVT.